The 5 T cell receptor beta chains reported below all come from one sample, sequenced in a study of cytomegalovirus exposure and HLA in healthy donors. PCR primers comprised 60 Vbeta and 13 Jbeta primers. Generated by immunoSEQ multiplex PCR, the TCRdb table keeps only in-frame clones and is missing some. The sample comprises 150,000 to 250,000 clones, roughly 72% of which are singletons, and 1.9% rests with the top ten. Source material: PBMCs. These receptors came from a man aged 30 to 39 in good health and CMV-seronegative.

The rearrangement links TRBV6-5 to TRBJ1-2, with D hard to call. The CDR3 covers 13 residues. The germline V and J ends were trimmed by 6 bases and 1 base, with 9 bases remaining between them. Germline lookup yields CDR1 MNHEY and CDR2 SVGAGI. CDR3 nucleotides: TGTGCCAGCAGCGCGTTTATTAACTATGGCTACACCTTC. The encoded protein is CASSAFINYGYTF.

The chain carries TRBV7-3 and TRBJ2-1, with D perhaps matching TRBD1 (7 bases). Deletions cut 5 bases from V and 2 bases from J, with 16 bases between. The germline gives CDR1 SGHTA, CDR2 FQGTGA. CDR3 size: 16 residues. The CDR3 loop is CASSPVGRGAYNEQFF. CDR3 DNA sequence: TGTGCCAGCAGCCCCGTTGGCAGGGGGGCCTACAATGAGCAGTTCTTC.

The table lists this clone with a few counts. V gene TRBV4-1 combines with J gene TRBJ2-3, with 11 bases aligning to TRBD1. Germline assignment: CDR1 MGHRA and CDR2 YSYEKL. V was clipped by 3 bases and J by 1 base; unmatched bases: 6. CDR3 length equals 17 residues. The CDR3 sequence: CASSQPLGQGGTDTQYF. The CDR3 nucleotides read TGCGCCAGCAGCCAGCCCCTGGGACAGGGGGGCACAGATACGCAGTATTTT.

J is TRBJ1-1 and V is TRBV15, with 7 bases aligning to TRBD1. V lost 2 bases, J lost 3 bases, and 3 bases stayed unmatched. This CDR3 is 14 amino acids long. CDR1 and CDR2 from the germline V gene are LNHNV and YYDKDF (reference sequence). CDR3 sequence (DNA): TGTGCCACCAGCAGACCCGGGACAGACACTGAAGCTTTCTTT. It translates to CATSRPGTDTEAFF.

Details on this clone: A read error may account for a junction end that differs from germline. The chain's CDR3 is CAGSFATSGRLAGELFF. CDR3 in DNA: TGTGCCGGCAGCTTCGCGACTAGCGGGAGGTTGGCCGGGGAGCTGTTTTTT. This rearrangement joins TRBV7-6 to TRBJ2-2; TRBD2 aligns across 13 bases. This CDR3 contains 17 residues. Germline V gives CDR1 SGHVS, CDR2 FNYEAQ.